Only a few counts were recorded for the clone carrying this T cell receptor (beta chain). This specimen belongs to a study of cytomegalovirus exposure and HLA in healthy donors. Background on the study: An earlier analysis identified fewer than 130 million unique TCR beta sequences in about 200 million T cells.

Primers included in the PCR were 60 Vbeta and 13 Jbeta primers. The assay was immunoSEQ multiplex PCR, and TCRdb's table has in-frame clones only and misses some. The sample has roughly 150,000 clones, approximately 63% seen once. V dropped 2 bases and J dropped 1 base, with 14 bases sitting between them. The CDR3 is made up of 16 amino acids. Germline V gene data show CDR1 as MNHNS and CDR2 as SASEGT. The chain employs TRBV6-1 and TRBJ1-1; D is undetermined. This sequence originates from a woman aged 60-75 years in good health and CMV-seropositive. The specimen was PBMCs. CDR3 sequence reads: CASSEPSGITNTEAFF. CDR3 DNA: TGTGCCAGCAGTGAACCCTCGGGTATTACGAACACTGAAGCTTTCTTT.